A single sample gave rise to the 31 T cell receptor beta chains below, sequenced in a study of Ad26.COV2.S vaccination and SARS-CoV-2 variants. Method: immunoSEQ multiplex PCR; TCRdb's copy keeps in-frame clones and lacks some. The sample records hundreds of thousands of clones, about 91% being singletons. Treatment specified: about 20 received Ad26.COV2.S at low or high dose, single or two shots; 5 received placebo; per-sample allocation not given. Sampling took place 63 days after the first vaccine or placebo injection. The specimen comprised peripheral blood, sampled in a trial of Ad26.COV2.S vaccine versus placebo. Every receptor here comes from a person aged 18-65 years who received the Ad26.COV2.S COVID-19 vaccine or a placebo.

The CDR3 spells CAWGENTEAFF. For the CDR3, the DNA is TGTGCCTGGGGGGAGAACACTGAAGCTTTCTTT. The V and J genes are TRBV30 and TRBJ1-1; D unresolved. CDR1 and CDR2 from the germline V gene are GTSNPN and SVGIG (reference sequence). This CDR3 has 11 residues. With 5 bases removed from V and 1 base from J, the gap between germline ends came to 5 bases.

The rearrangement uses TRBV19 and TRBJ2-2; 9 bases match TRBD1. Trimming took 3 bases from V and 4 from J; bases not matched to a gene: 12. The CDR3 is made up of 18 amino acids. Germline lookup yields CDR1 LNHDA and CDR2 SQIVND (reference sequence). The CDR3 bases are TGTGCCAGTAGTATTTGGGGTTTTGGGGGACAGGGCACCGGGGAGCTGTTTTTT. It translates to CASSIWGFGGQGTGELFF.

This clone was seen more than once but under ten times. The CDR3 here is CASSQMAGSNSPLHF. CDR3 bases: TGTGCCAGCAGCCAAATGGCCGGGAGTAATTCACCCCTCCACTTT. This chain links TRBV3-1 (or the pseudogene TRBV3-2) with TRBJ1-6; D unresolved. Germline CDR1 LGHDT, CDR2 YNNKEL (reference sequence). This CDR3 has 15 amino acids. The germline V and J ends were trimmed by 2 bases and 6 bases, with 11 bases remaining between them.

The chain recombines TRBV27 with TRBJ1-1; a possible D gene is TRBD1 (5 bases). The CDR3 length is 14 residues. V lost 6 bases to trimming and J lost 0 bases, with 11 bases between them. Germline CDR1 is MNHEY and CDR2 is SMNVEV (reference sequence). In nucleotides, the CDR3 is TGTGCCAGCAGGGTTGGGGCTCTGAACACTGAAGCTTTCTTT. It encodes CASRVGALNTEAFF.

CDR3 protein: CASSPPSPGGAFF. The CDR3 DNA reads TGTGCCAGCAGCCCCCCTTCCCCGGGGGGAGCTTTCTTT. The chain employs TRBV7-9 and TRBJ1-1, with D possibly being TRBD1 (5 bases). The germline V gene encodes CDR1 SEHNR and CDR2 FQNEAQ (reference sequence). V was clipped by 5 bases and J by 10 bases, with 17 bases between them. This CDR3 has 13 residues.

The chain is built from TRBV9 and TRBJ2-6; D not certain. From germline, CDR1 is SGDLS and CDR2 YYNGEE. This CDR3 comprises 14 residues. The germline V and J ends were trimmed by 4 bases and 4 bases, with 9 bases remaining between them. CDR3 DNA: TGTGCCAGCAGCCTCCGTTCCGGGGCCAACGTCCTGACTTTC. Residues: CASSLRSGANVLTF.

CDR3 DNA: TGTGCTAGTTCCTCGGCGGGGGGATCGAATGAGCAGTTCTTC. Its translation is CASSSAGGSNEQFF. The genes are TRBV12-5 and TRBJ2-1, with TRBD2 matching over 8 bases. V lost 8 bases and J lost 7; bases outside the gene matches: 10. The CDR3 contains 14 residues. Germline V gene sequence: CDR1 LGHNT, CDR2 FRNRAP. Supplemented by reference TRBV12-5 and TRBJ2-1, the full variable domain reads DARVTQTPRHKVTEMGQEVTMRCQPILGHNTVFWYRQTMMQGLELLAYFRNRAPLDDSGMPKDRFSAEMPDATLATLKIQPSEPRDSAVYFCASSSAGGSNEQFFGPGTRLTVL.

The chain couples TRBV7-9 to TRBJ1-2; D is unresolved. Germline V gene lookup returns CDR1 SEHNR and CDR2 FQNEAQ (reference sequence). With 5 bases removed from V and 8 bases from J, the gap between germline ends came to 18 bases. The CDR3 spans 14 residues. This chain's CDR3 is CASSPGRDAGGYTF. The DNA of the CDR3 is TGTGCCAGCAGCCCGGGCCGAGACGCGGGGGGCTACACCTTC. The full variable domain, with the rest looked up from reference TRBV7-9 and TRBJ1-2, is DTGVSQNPRHKITKRGQNVTFRCDPISEHNRLYWYRQTLGQGPEFLTYFQNEAQLEKSRLLSDRFSAERPKGSFSTLEIQRTEQGDSAMYLCASSPGRDAGGYTFGSGTRLTVV.

This rearrangement joins TRBV5-4 to TRBJ1-1; D not resolved. Germline CDR1 SGHNT, CDR2 YYREEE (reference sequence). Trimming removed 7 bases at V and 0 bases at J, with 16 bases between. The CDR3 spans 15 residues. Here the CDR3 reads CASPFLEGMNTEAFF. The CDR3 nucleotides read TGTGCCAGCCCCTTTTTGGAGGGTATGAACACTGAAGCTTTCTTT.

This clone was detected once. In DNA, the CDR3 is TGTGCCAGCAGTTCCCCGGCCCGGACAGGGGGCGGGACCGAGCAGTACTTC. It translates to CASSSPARTGGGTEQYF. V usage is TRBV28 and J usage is TRBJ2-7; TRBD1 aligns across 11 bases. Germline CDR1 MDHEN, CDR2 SYDVKM. V was clipped by 4 bases and J by 6 bases; unmatched bases: 14. This CDR3 has 17 residues. Full variable domain (missing parts from reference TRBV28 and TRBJ2-7): DVKVTQSSRYLVKRTGEKVFLECVQDMDHENMFWYRQDPGLGLRLIYFSYDVKMKEKGDIPEGYSVSREKKERFSLILESASTNQTSMYLCASSSPARTGGGTEQYFGPGTRLTVT.

V is TRBV19 and J is TRBJ1-5, with 7 positions matching TRBD1. Germline assignment: CDR1 LNHDA and CDR2 SQIVND (reference sequence). The CDR3 runs to 14 residues. V shed 9 bases, J shed 9 bases, and the junction held 14 bases outside the gene matches. DNA for the CDR3: TGTGCCAGCCAACAGGGGAATAAGGCATTGCCCCAGCATTTT. Translating it yields CASQQGNKALPQHF.

V and J are TRBV20-1 and TRBJ2-7; perhaps TRBD2 as D (6 bases). The CDR3 is 12 residues long. CDR1 is DFQATT and CDR2 is SNEGSKA in the germline V gene (reference sequence). Trimming pared 3 bases from V and 3 bases from J, leaving 9 bases between. The CDR3 protein is CSASSGIYEQYF. DNA of the CDR3: TGCAGTGCTAGTAGCGGCATCTACGAGCAGTACTTC.

The rearrangement links TRBV15 to TRBJ2-5; 10 bases map to TRBD2. Trimming at V came to 1 base and at J to 5 bases, leaving 10 bases not matched to a gene. Germline CDR1 reads LNHNV; CDR2 reads YYDKDF (reference sequence). The CDR3 runs 17 residues. For the CDR3, the DNA is TGTGCCACCAGCAGAGGAGCGGGGGGGCCGTTTCGGGAGACCCAGTACTTC. Amino acids: CATSRGAGGPFRETQYF.

The chain uses TRBV7-6 and TRBJ1-1; D remains ambiguous. There are 13 residues in the CDR3. Germline-derived CDR1 and CDR2 are SGHVS and FNYEAQ. V lost 4 bases to trimming and J lost 1 base, with 7 bases between them. The CDR3 loop reads CASSYDGNTEAFF. CDR3 DNA sequence: TGTGCCAGCAGCTACGACGGGAACACTGAAGCTTTCTTT. Supplemented by reference TRBV7-6 and TRBJ1-1, the full variable domain reads GAGVSQSPRYKVTKRGQDVALRCDPISGHVSLYWYRQALGQGPEFLTYFNYEAQQDKSGLPNDRFSAERPEGSISTLTIQRTEQRDSAMYRCASSYDGNTEAFFGQGTRLTVV.

Here the CDR3 DNA reads TGTGCCATCAGCTCACGACTAGCGGGAGGGGAGACCCAGTACTTC. Its translation: CAISSRLAGGETQYF. V usage is TRBV10-3 and J usage is TRBJ2-5; TRBD2 agrees at 14 bases. Germline assignment: CDR1 ENHRY and CDR2 SYGVKD. The CDR3 has 15 amino acids. V was clipped by 6 bases and J by 5 bases; unmatched bases: 5.

The chain uses TRBV5-1 and TRBJ1-2, with 8 bases lining up with TRBD1. This CDR3 is built from 18 residues. The ends lost 0 bases at V and 0 bases at J; junction bases unmatched: 10. Looked up from germline, CDR1 is SGHRS and CDR2 is YFSETQ. The CDR3 sequence: CASSLALGDRTANYGYTF. The CDR3 coding sequence is TGCGCCAGCAGCTTGGCCTTGGGGGACAGGACCGCTAACTATGGCTACACCTTC.

CDR3 nucleotide sequence: TGCGCCAGCAGTCAACGACTCAAAAAAGAAGAGACCCAGTACTTC. Translation: CASSQRLKKEETQYF. The chain joins TRBV23-1 to TRBJ2-5; D unresolved. TRBV23-1 is noted as an ORF with a role that remains uncertain. The V gene lost 2 bases and the J gene lost 3 bases, with 13 bases spanning the gap. The CDR3 length is 15 residues.

The rearrangement uses TRBV3-1 (or the pseudogene TRBV3-2) and TRBJ1-2, with D hard to call. The germline V gene encodes CDR1 LGHDT and CDR2 YNNKEL (reference sequence). V dropped 4 bases and J dropped 4 bases, with 13 bases sitting between them. The CDR3 spans 14 residues. CDR3 protein: CASSPPARLYGYTF. The CDR3, as DNA: TGTGCCAGCAGCCCCCCGGCCCGCCTCTATGGCTACACCTTC.

This sequence joins TRBV30 and TRBJ2-2; the D gene is possibly TRBD1 (5 bases). V was trimmed by 6 bases and J by 4 bases, leaving 9 bases between them. Germline V gives CDR1 GTSNPN, CDR2 SVGIG (reference sequence). The CDR3 consists of 12 residues. For the CDR3, the DNA is TGTGCCTGTACAGGCCGCACCGGGGAGCTGTTTTTT. It codes for CACTGRTGELFF.

V is TRBV4-2 and J is TRBJ2-7; 8 nucleotides line up with TRBD1. Germline V gives CDR1 LGHNA, CDR2 YNFKEQ. The CDR3 consists of 15 residues. V shed 0 bases and J 5 bases; nucleotides not matched to a gene: 6. CDR3 in amino acids: CASSQERTGFDEQYF. For the CDR3, the DNA is TGTGCCAGCAGCCAAGAGCGGACAGGGTTTGACGAGCAGTACTTC.

V and J are TRBV6-5 and TRBJ1-2; D not certain. Germline-derived CDR1 and CDR2 are MNHEY and SVGAGI. CDR3 length: 14 residues. V lost 6 bases and J 7 bases, leaving 18 bases between the germline ends. CDR3 nucleotide sequence: TGTGCCAGCAGAACAGAAGCTGGGCGGCGTGGCTACACCTTC. It translates to CASRTEAGRRGYTF.

V is TRBV3-1 (or the pseudogene TRBV3-2) and J is TRBJ1-3; 7 nucleotides align to TRBD1. J lost 5 bases, V lost 0 bases, and 13 bases had no gene match. The CDR3 length is 18 residues. Germline CDR1 reads LGHDT; CDR2 reads YNNKEL (reference sequence). The CDR3 reads CASSQEFGATGYRNTIYF. The CDR3 nucleotides read TGTGCCAGCAGCCAAGAGTTTGGGGCGACAGGGTACAGAAACACCATATATTTT.

This rearrangement joins TRBV5-6 to TRBJ1-6; the D is unclear. The CDR3 loop spans 15 amino acids. Germline CDR1 and CDR2: SGHDT and YYEEEE. With 0 bases removed from V and 9 bases from J, the gap between germline ends came to 13 bases. The CDR3 here is CASSLEAWVGSPLHF. CDR3 coding DNA: TGTGCCAGCAGCTTGGAGGCTTGGGTTGGTTCACCCCTCCACTTT.

CDR3 DNA sequence: TGTGCCAGCAGCCGAGACGGGAACACCGGGGAGCTGTTTTTT. It is translated as CASSRDGNTGELFF. This rearrangement joins TRBV7-3 to TRBJ2-2; no clear D. This CDR3 is 14 amino acids long. V lost 5 bases and J lost 1, with 8 bases in between. Germline-derived CDR1 and CDR2 are SGHTA and FQGTGA.

The chain couples TRBV5-1 to TRBJ2-3; 13 bases align to TRBD2. Losses at the gene ends were 4 bases for V and 6 bases for J; bases not matched to a gene: 8. Germline values: CDR1 SGHRS, CDR2 YFSETQ. CDR3 length: 16 residues. CDR3 DNA: TGCGCCAGCAGCGTCCTACTAGCGGGAGGGGGGGATACGCAGTATTTT. Amino acids: CASSVLLAGGGDTQYF.

The chain has TRBV5-6 and TRBJ1-1, with D perhaps TRBD1 (6 bases). This CDR3 contains 15 residues. Germline V gene sequence: CDR1 SGHDT, CDR2 YYEEEE. Trimming removed 3 bases from V and 6 bases from J, with 18 bases in between. The CDR3 sequence: CASSWRGEEDPEAFF. CDR3 nucleotide sequence: TGTGCCAGCAGCTGGAGGGGGGAAGAGGATCCTGAAGCTTTCTTT.

The chain joins TRBV28 to TRBJ2-7; 10 nucleotides match TRBD2. Germline assignment: CDR1 MDHEN and CDR2 SYDVKM. V shed 1 base and J 5 bases; nucleotides not matched to a gene: 14. This CDR3 contains 18 residues. As DNA, the CDR3 is TGTGCCAGCAGTTTATTCGACGTCCTTAGCGGGGGGTTTGACGAGCAGTACTTC. Residues: CASSLFDVLSGGFDEQYF. The full variable domain, with the rest looked up from reference TRBV28 and TRBJ2-7, is DVKVTQSSRYLVKRTGEKVFLECVQDMDHENMFWYRQDPGLGLRLIYFSYDVKMKEKGDIPEGYSVSREKKERFSLILESASTNQTSMYLCASSLFDVLSGGFDEQYFGPGTRLTVT.

This chain connects TRBV6-5 to TRBJ1-2, with D unresolved. This CDR3 is 13 amino acids long. Trimming cost V 2 bases and J 0 bases, with 4 bases left between them. Germline V gives CDR1 MNHEY, CDR2 SVGAGI. CDR3 sequence (DNA): TGTGCCAGCAGTTACACGGCTAACTATGGCTACACCTTC. Translated: CASSYTANYGYTF.

V usage is TRBV6-6 and J usage is TRBJ1-4; D is perhaps TRBD1 (5 bases). CDR1 and CDR2 from the germline V gene are MNHNY and SVGAGI (reference sequence). The CDR3 has 15 residues. V lost 5 bases and J lost 3, with 13 bases in between. This CDR3 is CASSPQGAANEKLFF. CDR3 bases: TGTGCCAGCAGTCCCCAGGGTGCGGCTAATGAAAAACTGTTTTTT.

This rearrangement joins TRBV10-1 to TRBJ2-3; no firm D call. The length of the CDR3 is 15 residues. In germline, CDR1 is WNHNN, CDR2 SYGVQD (reference sequence). The V gene lost 1 base and the J gene lost 0 bases, with 8 bases spanning the gap. CDR3 DNA: TGCGCCAGCAGTGAGTGCGCGGATAGCACAGATACGCAGTATTTT. Residues: CASSECADSTDTQYF.

V and J are TRBV3-1 (or the pseudogene TRBV3-2) and TRBJ2-5; 7 positions match TRBD2. The CDR3 has 17 residues. In germline, CDR1 is LGHDT, CDR2 YNNKEL (reference sequence). The V segment lost 3 bases and the J segment 0 bases; nucleotides outside the gene matches: 10. This chain's CDR3 is CASSQATARGYQETQYF. DNA of the CDR3: TGTGCCAGCAGCCAGGCTACGGCGCGGGGGTACCAAGAGACCCAGTACTTC.